This passage covers 9 T cell receptor beta chains from one sample sequenced in a study of control samples from healthy donors and cancer patients. TCRdb's copy holds only in-frame clones and misses some; the assay was immunoSEQ multiplex PCR. The sample shows about 70,000 clones, over 75% of them seen only once. The sample taken for sequencing was blood. The source is a man between 50 and 59 years old in good health.

The chain joins TRBV18 to TRBJ2-7; TRBD2 might be the D (6 bases). Germline-derived CDR1 and CDR2 are KGHSH and LQKENI. V lost 6 bases, J lost 0 bases, and 18 bases lay in between. There are 16 residues in the CDR3. In DNA, the CDR3 is TGTGCCAGCTCCATCGAGGGGCTAGCGCGCTCCTACGAGCAGTACTTC. Translation: CASSIEGLARSYEQYF.

The rearrangement joins TRBV11-3 to TRBJ2-6, with TRBD1 matching 9 bases. Germline V gives CDR1 SGHNT, CDR2 YENEEA. The CDR3 is 16 residues long. Germline trimming cut 5 bases from V and 1 base from J; bases unmatched to any gene: 3. In nucleotides, the CDR3 is TGTGCCAGCAGCCCAGGGACAGGGTCTGGGGCCAACGTCCTGACTTTC. It specifies CASSPGTGSGANVLTF.

The chain joins TRBV27 to TRBJ1-3; D is possibly TRBD1 (6 bases). Trimming pared 3 bases from V and 7 bases from J, leaving 16 bases between. Germline-derived CDR1 and CDR2 are MNHEY and SMNVEV (reference sequence). The CDR3 runs 15 residues. CDR3 in DNA: TGTGCCAGCAGTTTTGGGCAGGGGAGGTCTAACACCATATATTTT. It specifies CASSFGQGRSNTIYF.

The chain joins TRBV10-3 to TRBJ2-7; tentatively, D is TRBD2 (6 bases). Per germline, CDR1 ENHRY and CDR2 SYGVKD. The CDR3 consists of 13 residues. The V end was cut by 4 bases, the J end by 3 bases, with 10 bases between. For the CDR3, the DNA is TGTGCCATCAGTGTAGGAGGGAACTACGAGCAGTACTTC. Protein sequence: CAISVGGNYEQYF.

The chain couples TRBV19 to TRBJ2-2, with D unresolved. V was trimmed by 4 bases and J by 6 bases, leaving 6 bases between them. The CDR3 is 12 amino acids. The germline V gene has CDR1 LNHDA and CDR2 SQIVND (reference sequence). CDR3 in DNA: TGTGCCAGTAGTACTGGGGCCGGGGAGCTGTTTTTT. Translated: CASSTGAGELFF.

The chain recombines TRBV9 with TRBJ1-5, with D tentatively TRBD1 (6 bases). This CDR3 has 14 amino acids. Between the trimmed V and J ends, which lost 4 bases and 8 bases, there was a span of 16 bases. Looked up from germline, CDR1 is SGDLS and CDR2 is YYNGEE. The CDR3 region is CASSPEGGAEPQHF. In DNA, the CDR3 is TGTGCCAGCAGCCCAGAAGGGGGTGCAGAGCCCCAGCATTTT.

V and J are TRBV11-3 and TRBJ2-5; 8 nucleotides match TRBD1. The J segment lost 4 bases and the V segment lost 6 bases, leaving 7 bases of the junction unmatched. The CDR3 sequence is 14 residues long. Germline V lookup: CDR1 SGHNT, CDR2 YENEEA. In nucleotides, the CDR3 is TGTGCCAGCAGGGCGGACAGGGAAGGAGAGACCCAGTACTTC. This encodes CASRADREGETQYF.

The rearrangement links TRBV9 to TRBJ2-5; TRBD2 matches at 7 bases. V was clipped by 2 bases and J by 4 bases; unmatched bases: 8. The CDR3 has 15 amino acids. Germline V gene sequence: CDR1 SGDLS, CDR2 YYNGEE. This CDR3 is CASSVEGLHRETQYF. The CDR3 DNA reads as TGTGCCAGCAGCGTCGAGGGACTACACAGAGAGACCCAGTACTTC.

The chain employs TRBV5-5 and TRBJ1-4; D gene ambiguous. V was pared by 4 bases and J by 8 bases, with 12 bases between. The CDR3 covers 13 residues. Germline V gene data show CDR1 as SGHKS and CDR2 as YYEKEE (reference sequence). CDR3 in DNA: TGTGCCAGCAGCCCCCTCGGGTGGGAAAAACTGTTTTTT. It translates to CASSPLGWEKLFF.